Given below is one T cell receptor (beta chain) in context. The sample holds one count of this clone. The specificity of this receptor is unknown. It has no much larger one-base neighbor in the sample; base qualities were not kept. The DNeasy Blood and Tissue Kit was used to extract roughly 1.8-3 ug of genomic DNA from either umbilical cord blood or frozen pancreas. The data originate from a study of fetal regulatory T cell absence and autoimmunity (dated 2017 in TCRdb). For the study in its entirety: The IPEX patients showed exocrine pancreas autoimmunity in the absence of clinical diabetes.

The V end loses 0 bases and the J end loses 7 bases, and a stretch of 4 bases separates them. Including the terminal cysteine and phenylalanine, the CDR3 comprises 12 residues. Only the CDR3 portion is preserved as DNA: 36 bases, with reading frame beginning at the first base. The germline V gene supplies CDR1 ENHRY and CDR2 SYGVKD. TCRbeta CDR3 regions were amplified and barcoded by two-step multiplex PCR on the immunoSEQ human TCRbeta survey platform. Libraries were sequenced on Illumina instruments, with IgH sequenced in parallel from the same samples. As for the original processing: To remove PCR and sequencing errors, raw reads were filtered against the IMGT V, D, J definitions and then binned using a nearest-neighbor algorithm. Clones were defined as identical nucleotide sequences, and differential abundance between tissues was assessed by per-clone Fisher exact tests with a pFDR threshold of p<0.01. Clones whose frequencies were too low for statistical inference were excluded by a minimum inclusion filter of 10 in either sample. Pairwise clonal comparisons used the immunoSEQ Analyzer, and gene family usage was assessed with IMGT tools. The table was pulled from immuneACCESS by TCRdb, which kept in-frame rearrangements only. Such tables lose some clones; where checked, under half of the loss comes from unresolved V genes, and the rest has no known cause. The V and J calls and clone size are taken from that table; D and trimming were inferred from the DNA. The sample table holds about 46,000 clones, of which roughly four fifths were seen once. The leading ten clones occupy about 0.41% of the sample.

What the study reported, not specific to this receptor: The oligoclonal enrichment was interpreted as supporting antigen-driven autoimmunity in the pancreas before birth in IPEX syndrome. Significant oligoclonal enrichment of the TCR compartment was observed in pancreas versus cord blood, with some top clones enriched more than 85-fold. TRB gene family usage was found to be broadly similar between cord blood and pancreas and to resemble published neonatal and adult repertoires.

This TCR was sampled from a newborn boy with IPEX syndrome. Sequencing was performed on cord blood. The chain is made from TRBV10-3 and TRBJ1-5; the D gene is unclear. The sequenced DNA is TGTGCCATCAGTGAGTCGGGGCAGCCCCAGCATTTT. Its protein product is CAISESGQPQHF.